Given below is one TCR beta chain in context. It has no known antigen specificity. The sample holds no much larger clone one base away, and base qualities are not on file. The sample holds other DNA sequences that translate to the same CDR3. The germline ends are 12 bases apart after V is trimmed by 1 base and J by 0 bases. Including the terminal cysteine and phenylalanine, the CDR3 comprises 16 residues. Just CDR3 DNA is preserved here, 48 bases in frame from base 1. For CDR1 and CDR2, the germline V gene lists SGHAT and FQNNGV. This record comes from a study of control samples from healthy donors and cancer patients (dated by TCRdb to about 2020). Library prep was done by the immunoSEQ multiplex PCR assay. TCRdb provides this immuneACCESS table in a form limited to in-frame rearrangements. Some clones are lacking; in checked studies, under half of them reflect an unresolved V gene, and why the rest are absent is not known. Counted in this sample were 150,000 to 200,000 clones; 85% to 95% of them appeared once. Jointly, the top ten make up 1.4% of the sample.

Sequenced input: blood. This receptor was identified in a man younger than 40 in good health. The sequence joins TRBV11-2 to TRBJ1-1; a tentative D match to TRBD1 spans 5 bases. The CDR3 amino acid sequence is: CASSLVGVGLNTEAFF. The bases are TGTGCCAGCAGCTTAGTCGGGGTGGGGCTGAACACTGAAGCTTTCTTT.